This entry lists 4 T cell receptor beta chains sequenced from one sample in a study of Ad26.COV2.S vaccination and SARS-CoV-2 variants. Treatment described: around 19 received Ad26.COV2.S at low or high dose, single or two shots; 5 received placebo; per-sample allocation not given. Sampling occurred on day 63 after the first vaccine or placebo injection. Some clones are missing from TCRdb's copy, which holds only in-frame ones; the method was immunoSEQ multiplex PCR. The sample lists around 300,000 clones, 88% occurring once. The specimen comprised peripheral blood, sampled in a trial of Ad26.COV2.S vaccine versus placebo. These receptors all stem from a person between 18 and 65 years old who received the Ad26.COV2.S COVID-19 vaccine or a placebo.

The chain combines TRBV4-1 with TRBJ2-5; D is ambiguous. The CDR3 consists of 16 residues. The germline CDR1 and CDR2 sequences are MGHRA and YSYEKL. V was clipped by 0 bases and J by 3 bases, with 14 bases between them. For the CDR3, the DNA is TGCGCCAGCAGCCAAGATTTGGCTGGCAGAAAAGAGACCCAGTACTTC. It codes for CASSQDLAGRKETQYF.

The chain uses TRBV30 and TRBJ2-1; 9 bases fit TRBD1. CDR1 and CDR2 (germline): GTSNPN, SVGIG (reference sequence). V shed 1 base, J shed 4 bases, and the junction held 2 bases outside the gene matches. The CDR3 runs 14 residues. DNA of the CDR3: TGTGCCTGGAGTGGGGGGACAGGGTACAATGAGCAGTTCTTC. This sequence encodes CAWSGGTGYNEQFF.

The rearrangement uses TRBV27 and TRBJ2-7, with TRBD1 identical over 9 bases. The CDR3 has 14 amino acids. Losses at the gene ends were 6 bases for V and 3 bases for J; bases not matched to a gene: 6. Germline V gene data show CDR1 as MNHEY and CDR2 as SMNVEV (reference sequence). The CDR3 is CASSPGQGIYEQYF. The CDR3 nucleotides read TGTGCCAGCAGCCCGGGACAGGGTATCTACGAGCAGTACTTC.

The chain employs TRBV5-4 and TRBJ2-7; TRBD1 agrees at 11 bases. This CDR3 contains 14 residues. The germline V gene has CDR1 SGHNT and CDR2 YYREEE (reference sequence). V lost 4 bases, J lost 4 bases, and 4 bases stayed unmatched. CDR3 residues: CASSTGTGGYEQYF. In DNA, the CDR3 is TGTGCCAGCAGCACAGGGACAGGGGGGTACGAGCAGTACTTC.